The present entry profiles one T cell receptor beta chain with its context. Antigen: not known. TCRdb keeps only in-frame clones here, not all; method: immunoSEQ multiplex PCR. This sample has under 200,000 clones, with roughly 86% found just once. Losses at the gene ends were 7 bases for V and 2 bases for J; bases not matched to a gene: 8. This CDR3 spans 17 amino acids. In germline, CDR1 is MDHEN, CDR2 SYDVKM. These data belong to a study of cytomegalovirus exposure and HLA in healthy donors. Overall study results and limits: TCR beta chains numbering 164 were designated cytomegalovirus-associated. Reports showed the classifier diagnosing cytomegalovirus status with high specificity and sensitivity.

The specimen sequenced was PBMCs. The clonotype comes from a man aged 18 to 29 in good health and CMV-seropositive. This chain connects TRBV28 to TRBJ2-3, with 14 bases that match TRBD2. The CDR3 bases are TGTGCCAGCACCGTGGGACTAGCGGGGGATTTCACAGATACGCAGTATTTT. This translates into CASTVGLAGDFTDTQYF. Full variable domain (remainder filled in from reference TRBV28 and TRBJ2-3): DVKVTQSSRYLVKRTGEKVFLECVQDMDHENMFWYRQDPGLGLRLIYFSYDVKMKEKGDIPEGYSVSREKKERFSLILESASTNQTSMYLCASTVGLAGDFTDTQYFGPGTRLTVL.